Each of the 32 T cell receptor beta chains below was sequenced from the same sample in a study of blood T cell repertoires in COVID-19 (dated by TCRdb to 2020 to 2022). Libraries were prepared through the immunoSEQ multiplex PCR assay. This is the immuneACCESS table as TCRdb keeps it, with only in-frame sequences that have V and J called. A part of the clones is gone; compared with another copy, unresolved V genes explain less than half, and the rest is unexplained. Counted in this sample were around 260,000 clones; roughly 90% of them appeared once. The ten largest clones capture 2.2% of the sample. Input material: peripheral blood. Receptors were obtained from a woman under 40 with COVID-19, enrolled during active disease.

The CDR3 loop reads CASSDPGQGDQPQHF. The DNA of the CDR3 is TGTGCCAGTAGTGATCCGGGACAGGGCGATCAGCCCCAGCATTTT. The chain has TRBV19 and TRBJ1-5; 9 bases align to TRBD1. Trimming removed 5 bases from V and 5 bases from J; junction bases left unmatched: 7. Germline V gene data show CDR1 as LNHDA and CDR2 as SQIVND (reference sequence). The CDR3 covers 15 residues.

The chain couples TRBV28 to TRBJ1-5; 10 bases map to TRBD1. Trimming at V came to 7 bases and at J to 5 bases, leaving 8 bases not matched to a gene. Germline CDR1 is MDHEN and CDR2 is SYDVKM. CDR3 length: 15 residues. This CDR3 reads CASTLPTGGHQPQHF. DNA for the CDR3: TGTGCCAGCACCCTTCCGACAGGGGGCCATCAGCCCCAGCATTTT.

This chain uses TRBV4-1 with TRBJ2-7; D remains ambiguous. The CDR3 is 14 amino acids. CDR1 and CDR2 (germline): MGHRA, YSYEKL. V was shortened by 2 bases and J by 3 bases, with 11 bases between the two germline ends. CDR3 in DNA: TGCGCCAGCAGCCAACAGGTAGACAACTACGAGCAGTACTTC. Translation: CASSQQVDNYEQYF.

The chain links TRBV21-1 to TRBJ2-1; the table gives TRBD2 as D, unverified against the DNA. TRBV21-1 is shown as a pseudogene. The CDR3 totals 20 residues. DNA of the CDR3: TGTGCCAGCAGCAAGGGGGGGCTAGCGGGAGGGCCGATCGCCTACAATGAGCAGTTCTTC. Translation gives CASSKGGLAGGPIAYNEQFF.

This chain joins TRBV27 and TRBJ2-7, with D perhaps TRBD2 (6 bases). Between the trimmed V and J ends, which lost 5 bases and 4 bases, there was a span of 15 bases. This CDR3 contains 14 residues. The germline V gene encodes CDR1 MNHEY and CDR2 SMNVEV (reference sequence). CDR3: CASSKNPDYYEQYF. The CDR3 DNA sequence: TGTGCCAGCAGTAAAAACCCGGACTATTACGAGCAGTACTTC.

The chain has TRBV7-8 and TRBJ2-7, with D unresolved. V lost 0 bases and J 5 bases, leaving 5 bases between the germline ends. Germline V lookup: CDR1 SGHVS, CDR2 FQNEAQ. The CDR3 is 12 residues long. The DNA for the CDR3 is TGTGCCAGCAGCTTAGCGCCGGACGAGCAGTACTTC. The encoded protein is CASSLAPDEQYF.

In this sample, this clone turned up once. The V and J genes are TRBV24-1 and TRBJ2-7; tentative D call: TRBD2 (7 bases). The V gene lost 7 bases and the J gene lost 8 bases, with 11 bases spanning the gap. The CDR3 has 11 residues. Per the germline V gene, CDR1 is KGHDR and CDR2 is SFDVKD. The CDR3 DNA reads as TGTGCCACCAGCAGGGGAGGGAAGCAGTACTTC. As protein: CATSRGGKQYF.

This rearrangement joins TRBV2 to TRBJ1-2; D is possibly TRBD1 (5 bases). CDR3 length: 17 residues. The V gene's germline CDR1 is SNHLY and CDR2 FYNNEI. The ends were cut back, 1 base at V and 3 bases at J, with 18 bases in the middle. For the CDR3, the DNA is TGTGCCAGCAGTGAAGGGGGGGAAGCATCGATGGACTATGGCTACACCTTC. It yields the protein CASSEGGEASMDYGYTF.

This chain uses TRBV28 with TRBJ2-7, with 8 bases lining up with TRBD2. The germline CDR1 and CDR2 sequences are MDHEN and SYDVKM. The CDR3 has 16 residues. The J segment lost 4 bases and the V segment lost 4 bases, leaving 12 bases of the junction unmatched. CDR3 sequence: CASSSVVVAGTYEQYF. DNA of the CDR3: TGTGCCAGCAGTTCGGTTGTGGTAGCGGGAACGTACGAGCAGTACTTC.

The V call is TRBV5-6, the J call TRBJ1-5; tentative D call: TRBD1 (6 bases). V lost 4 bases and J 3 bases, leaving 11 bases between the germline ends. CDR3 length: 14 residues. CDR1 and CDR2 from the germline V gene are SGHDT and YYEEEE. The chain's CDR3 is CASSPQGLNQPQHF. Written as DNA, the CDR3 is TGTGCCAGCAGCCCACAGGGCCTCAATCAGCCCCAGCATTTT.

The CDR3 here is CASSPQGQGLSGNTIYF. The CDR3 DNA is TGTGCCAGCTCACCACAGGGACAGGGCCTCTCTGGAAACACCATATATTTT. The chain couples TRBV18 to TRBJ1-3; TRBD1 matches 9 bases. The CDR3 length is 17 residues. CDR1 and CDR2 (germline): KGHSH, LQKENI. V was clipped by 1 base and J by 0 bases; unmatched bases: 4.

The V gene is TRBV5-4, the J gene TRBJ2-3; 8 bases match TRBD2. This CDR3 contains 16 residues. The germline gives CDR1 SGHNT, CDR2 YYREEE (reference sequence). Trimming at V came to 0 bases and at J to 3 bases, leaving 6 bases not matched to a gene. The DNA for the CDR3 is TGTGCCAGCAGCTTGGGACCGGGAGGGGAAACAGATACGCAGTATTTT. Protein sequence: CASSLGPGGETDTQYF.

V gene TRBV7-9 combines with J gene TRBJ1-1, with D tentatively TRBD1 (6 bases). Trimming stripped 2 bases from V and 3 bases from J, with 10 bases between. This CDR3 contains 14 residues. Germline CDR1 is SEHNR and CDR2 is FQNEAQ (reference sequence). The DNA for the CDR3 is TGTGCCAGCAGCTTAAACAGGGTGGACACTGAAGCTTTCTTT. Encoded protein: CASSLNRVDTEAFF. Looking up the rest from reference TRBV7-9 and TRBJ1-1 gives the full variable domain: DTGVSQNPRHKITKRGQNVTFRCDPISEHNRLYWYRQTLGQGPEFLTYFQNEAQLEKSRLLSDRFSAERPKGSFSTLEIQRTEQGDSAMYLCASSLNRVDTEAFFGQGTRLTVV.

This chain links TRBV12-3 or TRBV12-4 with TRBJ1-2; D gene unclear. Trimming removed 6 bases at V and 3 bases at J, with 11 bases between. The CDR3 is made up of 13 amino acids. The CDR3 reads CASSPSKDYGYTF. The CDR3 DNA reads as TGTGCCAGCAGCCCGAGTAAAGACTATGGCTACACCTTC.

This chain's CDR3 is CAWSVPGQGVGELFF. The DNA of the CDR3 is TGTGCCTGGAGCGTTCCGGGACAGGGGGTCGGGGAGCTGTTTTTT. This chain joins TRBV30 and TRBJ2-2, with 11 positions matching TRBD1. The V gene's germline CDR1 is GTSNPN and CDR2 SVGIG (reference sequence). CDR3 length: 15 amino acids. The trim removed 3 bases at V and 7 bases at J, leaving 7 bases unmatched.

This chain connects TRBV4-2 to TRBJ1-6; 8 nucleotides agree with TRBD1. V lost 1 base and J lost 2; bases outside the gene matches: 4. The CDR3 totals 17 residues. Germline assignment: CDR1 LGHNA and CDR2 YNFKEQ. CDR3 nucleotide sequence: TGTGCCAGCAGCCAAGTAAACAGGGGGGCCTATAATTCACCCCTCCACTTT. This codes for CASSQVNRGAYNSPLHF.

The chain joins TRBV9 to TRBJ1-2, with unresolved D. Trimming took 0 bases from V and 4 from J, leaving 19 bases between them. CDR3 length equals 17 residues. Per the germline V gene, CDR1 is SGDLS and CDR2 is YYNGEE. The CDR3 DNA reads TGTGCCAGCAGCGTAGGATCAGCGGTCAAGATTGGCTATGGCTACACCTTC. Its translation is CASSVGSAVKIGYGYTF.

The chain combines TRBV6-2 or TRBV6-3 with TRBJ1-6; D is ambiguous. Germline V gene sequence: CDR1 MNHEY, CDR2 SVGEGT. This CDR3 contains 15 residues. V lost 3 bases and J 8 bases, leaving 14 bases between the germline ends. CDR3 residues: CASSYISAGDSPLHF. CDR3 DNA sequence: TGTGCCAGCAGTTATATCTCAGCGGGAGATTCACCCCTCCACTTT.

The genes are TRBV25-1 and TRBJ1-1, with D unresolved. The germline CDR1 and CDR2 sequences are MGHDK and SYGVNS. The CDR3 is 15 amino acids. The V end lost 1 base, the J end lost 10 bases, and 19 bases lay between the germline ends. The CDR3 DNA reads as TGTGCCAGCAGTGAATTAGCAGGAGCGGTCGTGGGAGCTTTCTTT. It yields the protein CASSELAGAVVGAFF.

This chain connects TRBV5-1 to TRBJ1-4; D uncertain. The CDR3 is 14 amino acids. Between the trimmed V and J ends, which lost 0 bases and 8 bases, there was a span of 11 bases. Germline V gives CDR1 SGHRS, CDR2 YFSETQ. CDR3 residues: CASSLGLREEKLFF. The CDR3 region has the DNA TGCGCCAGCAGCTTGGGGCTACGGGAAGAAAAACTGTTTTTT.

The chain employs TRBV29-1 and TRBJ1-2, with D possibly TRBD1 on 5 matching bases. Germline V gene lookup returns CDR1 SQVTM and CDR2 ANQGSEA. The CDR3 runs to 14 residues. Deletions cut 3 bases from V and 4 bases from J, with 15 bases between. The CDR3 region is CSVEIRGGSYGYTF. Written as DNA, the CDR3 is TGCAGCGTTGAGATCCGGGGCGGGAGCTATGGCTACACCTTC.

J is TRBJ1-5 and V is TRBV15; D unresolved. Trimming took off 8 bases at V and 1 base at J, with 12 bases between the two ends. The length of the CDR3 is 14 residues. Germline loops: CDR1 LNHNV, CDR2 YYDKDF (reference sequence). Here the CDR3 DNA reads TGTGCCACCCAACGGGGAGGCAGCAATCAGCCCCAGCATTTT. Amino acids: CATQRGGSNQPQHF. Variable domain in full (rest from reference TRBV15 and TRBJ1-5): DAMVIQNPRYQVTQFGKPVTLSCSQTLNHNVMYWYQQKSSQAPKLLFHYYDKDFNNEADTPDNFQSRRPNTSFCFLDIRSPGLGDTAMYLCATQRGGSNQPQHFGDGTRLSIL.

This chain uses TRBV11-3 with TRBJ2-1; TRBD1 agrees at 8 bases. Germline V lookup: CDR1 SGHNT, CDR2 YENEEA. Trimming took 5 bases from V and 11 from J; bases not matched to a gene: 8. The CDR3 length is 13 residues. This CDR3 reads CASSLQGDWQQFF. The CDR3 DNA follows: TGTGCCAGCAGCCTACAGGGGGATTGGCAGCAGTTCTTC.

About this clone: This sample also contains other DNA sequences that code for the same CDR3. CDR3 DNA sequence: TGTGCCAGTAGTACCGGGGGTTCCTACAATGAGCAGTTCTTC. This encodes CASSTGGSYNEQFF. This sequence joins TRBV19 and TRBJ2-1, with D perhaps matching TRBD2 (6 bases). The CDR3 contains 14 residues. Germline loops: CDR1 LNHDA, CDR2 SQIVND (reference sequence). V was cut by 4 bases and J by 1 base, with 8 bases left in between. Combining the CDR3 with reference TRBV19 and TRBJ2-1 gives the whole variable domain DGGITQSPKYLFRKEGQNVTLSCEQNLNHDAMYWYRQDPGQGLRLIYYSQIVNDFQKGDIAEGYSVSREKKESFPLTVTSAQKNPTAFYLCASSTGGSYNEQFFGPGTRLTVL.

The chain is built from TRBV2 and TRBJ1-5; D might be TRBD1 (5 bases). The CDR3 is 14 residues long. The germline V and J ends were trimmed by 8 bases and 2 bases, with 13 bases remaining between them. Germline CDR1 and CDR2: SNHLY and FYNNEI. The CDR3 loop is CASLRGSGNQPQHF. In nucleotides, the CDR3 is TGTGCCAGCCTACGGGGGTCCGGCAATCAGCCCCAGCATTTT.

This clone was seen a few times. This chain joins TRBV3-1 (or the pseudogene TRBV3-2) and TRBJ2-7, with unresolved D. Deletions cut 3 bases from V and 1 base from J, with 4 bases between. This CDR3 spans 12 amino acids. Germline V lookup: CDR1 LGHDT, CDR2 YNNKEL (reference sequence). The chain's CDR3 is CASSHLSYEQYF. In DNA form, the CDR3 reads TGTGCCAGCAGCCACCTGTCCTACGAGCAGTACTTC.

This clone was observed once. The CDR3 here is CASSHIRTEAFF. The CDR3 DNA reads as TGTGCCAGCAGTCATATCAGGACTGAAGCTTTCTTT. The chain carries TRBV6-5 and TRBJ1-1; D not resolved. CDR3 size: 12 residues. CDR1 and CDR2 from the germline V gene are MNHEY and SVGAGI. V lost 5 bases to trimming and J lost 5 bases, with 9 bases between them.

The rearrangement links TRBV10-2 to TRBJ1-2; D remains unclear. Germline V CDR1 and CDR2: WSHSY, SAAADI. Trimming took off 4 bases at V and 5 bases at J, with 8 bases between the two ends. This CDR3 has 12 amino acids. The CDR3 nucleotides read TGCGCCAGCAGTGCCTGGACTTATGGCTACACCTTC. Translated: CASSAWTYGYTF.

V is TRBV11-2 and J is TRBJ2-5; TRBD1 is a possible D gene (6 bases). V was cut by 0 bases and J by 5 bases, with 25 bases left in between. Germline values: CDR1 SGHAT, CDR2 FQNNGV. This CDR3 region has 19 residues. CDR3 region: CASSLDVINEGGRWETQYF. CDR3 nucleotides: TGTGCCAGCAGCTTAGACGTAATAAATGAAGGGGGACGCTGGGAGACCCAGTACTTC.

This clone was detected only once. The rearrangement uses TRBV28 and TRBJ2-5; TRBD2 aligns across 10 bases. The CDR3 has 16 residues. The V gene end was trimmed by 7 bases and the J gene end by 5 bases; junction bases not matched to a gene: 13. Germline V gene lookup returns CDR1 MDHEN and CDR2 SYDVKM. Here the CDR3 DNA reads TGTGCCAGCACCCTTAACCCGGGACTAGCGTTTGAGACCCAGTACTTC. Its protein is CASTLNPGLAFETQYF.

Worth noting for this clone: No conserved phenylalanine or tryptophan is present at the end of the CDR3, so a read error is the likely explanation. Because the CDR3's place on the DNA is in doubt, the DNA is left out and the CDR3 is given as listed by TCRdb. The chain combines TRBV6-2 or TRBV6-3 with TRBJ1-4; the tabulated D call, TRBD1, remains unverified against the DNA. Termini included, the CDR3 measures 11 amino acids. In germline, CDR1 is MNHEY, CDR2 SVGEGT. CDR3 sequence reads: CASSYGTGGES.

The chain couples TRBV6-5 to TRBJ1-2; 9 nucleotides line up with TRBD1. Unmatched junction bases numbered 4, after V lost 4 bases and J lost 7 bases. This CDR3 region has 13 residues. The germline gives CDR1 MNHEY, CDR2 SVGAGI. The CDR3 nucleotides read TGTGCCAGCAGTTTCGGGACAGGGTTTGGCTACACCTTC. It specifies CASSFGTGFGYTF.